The rows below give T cell receptor beta chains drawn from one sample of a study of breast tumors, draining lymph nodes, adjacent tissues. TCRdb fed the multiplex PCR reads into MiXCR, producing one record per CDR3 protein. The sample has 15,000 to 16,000 distinct CDR3 sequences; less than 65% are singletons. The sequenced sample was tumor-adjacent breast tissue. These receptors were taken from a female donor with breast cancer. Some clones in this sample may be carry-over from other donors' samples. The CDR3 runs from the conserved cysteine through the conserved F or W. The order of the fields is V gene, clone size, D gene, J gene, CDR3 DNA, CDR3 protein. D genes are given only for firm matches. A row's size may be missing; if present it is once, few, many or a size class.

V: TRBV27
size: many
D: TRBD1
J: TRBJ1-2
DNA: TGTGCCAGCAGTCCGGGACAGGGAAGGCGTGGCTACACCTTC
CDR3: CASSPGQGRRGYTF

V: TRBV5-1
size: many
D: TRBD1
J: TRBJ2-1
DNA: TGCGCCAGCACTTTCCGTCGACAGGGGGAGGGCCGGGTTAATGAGCAGTTCTTC
CDR3: CASTFRRQGEGRVNEQFF

V: TRBV27
size: NA
D: TRBD2
J: TRBJ2-7
DNA: TGTGCCAGCAGTTTTAGCGGGAGGAACCACGAGCAGTACTTC
CDR3: CASSFSGRNHEQYF

V: TRBV7-2
size: NA
D: TRBD2
J: TRBJ2-7
DNA: TGTGCCAGCATCGGACTAGCGGGAGAAGGCGAGCAGTACTTC
CDR3: CASIGLAGEGEQYF

V: TRBV29-1
size: NA
D: TRBD1
J: TRBJ1-6
DNA: TGCAGCGTAGGGACAGATTATAATTCACCCCTCCACTTT
CDR3: CSVGTDYNSPLHF

V: TRBV2
size: NA
D: NA
J: TRBJ1-2
DNA: TGTGCCAGCAGGACAGCAAAAAACTATGGCTACACCTTC
CDR3: CASRTAKNYGYTF

V: TRBV7-9
size: NA
D: NA
J: TRBJ2-2
DNA: TGTGCCAGCAGCCTTCGGACCGGGGCCGGGGAGCTGTTTTTT
CDR3: CASSLRTGAGELFF

V: TRBV20-1
size: few
D: TRBD2
J: TRBJ2-1
DNA: TGCAGTGCCCCGGGACTAGCGGACAATGAGCAGTTCTTC
CDR3: CSAPGLADNEQFF

V: TRBV10-1
size: NA
D: NA
J: TRBJ2-1
DNA: TGCGCCAGCAGTGATGTACTCTATGAGCAGTTCTTC
CDR3: CASSDVLYEQFF

V: TRBV10-3
size: many
D: NA
J: TRBJ2-2
DNA: TGTGCCATCACCTATACAGAGAACACCGGGGAGCTGTTTTTT
CDR3: CAITYTENTGELFF

V: TRBV5-1
size: few
D: NA
J: TRBJ1-6
DNA: TGCGCCAGCAGCTTGTCCAGAAAAAATTCCCCCCTCCACTTT
CDR3: CASSLSRKNSPLHF

V: TRBV7-2
size: many
D: NA
J: TRBJ2-3
DNA: TGTGCCAGCAGACCTCCGGGACGCGGCTCAGATACGCAGTATTTT
CDR3: CASRPPGRGSDTQYF

V: TRBV2
size: many
D: NA
J: TRBJ2-5
DNA: TGTGCCAGCAATTGGGGCTCAGAAGCGGAGACCCAGTACTTC
CDR3: CASNWGSEAETQYF

V: TRBV7-3
size: NA
D: TRBD2
J: TRBJ2-1
DNA: TGTGCCAGCAGCTTCGGGACTAGCCCACACAATGAGCAGTTCTTC
CDR3: CASSFGTSPHNEQFF

V: TRBV4-3
size: NA
D: TRBD1
J: TRBJ2-2
DNA: TGCGCCAGCAGCCAACCGGGACAGAGGAACACCGGGGAGCTGTTTTTT
CDR3: CASSQPGQRNTGELFF

V: TRBV20-1
size: NA
D: NA
J: TRBJ1-2
DNA: TGCAGTGCTAGGAAGCAGGAGGGCTATGGCTACACCTTC
CDR3: CSARKQEGYGYTF

V: TRBV6-4
size: many
D: TRBD2
J: TRBJ2-3
DNA: TGTGCCAGCAGTGCTAGCGGGACAGATACGCAGTATTTT
CDR3: CASSASGTDTQYF

V: TRBV7-2
size: NA
D: NA
J: TRBJ1-5
DNA: TGTGCCAGCAGCTTTGGTAGCAATCAGCCCCAGCATTTT
CDR3: CASSFGSNQPQHF

V: TRBV19
size: NA
D: NA
J: TRBJ1-3
DNA: TGTGCCAGTAGTATAGTAAGCTCTGGAAACACCATATATTTT
CDR3: CASSIVSSGNTIYF

V: TRBV7-2
size: medium-sized
D: NA
J: TRBJ2-7
DNA: TGTGCCAGCAGCCCCGAGTGGGCCCTCTCCTACGAGCAGTACTTC
CDR3: CASSPEWALSYEQYF

V: TRBV7-2
size: NA
D: TRBD1
J: TRBJ1-4
DNA: TGTGCCAGCAGCTCTACAGGGGCTGAAAAACTGTTTTTT
CDR3: CASSSTGAEKLFF

V: TRBV9
size: medium-sized
D: TRBD2
J: TRBJ2-7
DNA: TGTGCCAGCAGCGCGGGGGGGACTAGCGGGAGTGGGGAGCAGTACTTC
CDR3: CASSAGGTSGSGEQYF

V: TRBV12-3/TRBV12-4
size: NA
D: NA
J: TRBJ1-5
DNA: TGTGCCAGCATGTGGAGCAATCAGCCCCAGCATTTT
CDR3: CASMWSNQPQHF

V: TRBV19
size: NA
D: TRBD1
J: TRBJ1-1
DNA: TGTGCCAGTAGCCTTGGGGCAGGGGGCGAGTACACTGAAGCTTTCTTT
CDR3: CASSLGAGGEYTEAFF

V: TRBV7-9
size: once
D: NA
J: TRBJ1-3
DNA: TGTGCCAGCCGGACAGAAGGAAACACCATATATTTT
CDR3: CASRTEGNTIYF

V: TRBV7-2
size: many
D: NA
J: TRBJ2-4
DNA: TGTGCCAGCAGCTTAGATTCGTCGGGAGCTTTCGACATTCAGTACTTC
CDR3: CASSLDSSGAFDIQYF

V: TRBV11-2
size: few
D: NA
J: TRBJ1-5
DNA: TGTGCCAGCAGCTTAACGAGCAATCAGCCCCAGCATTTT
CDR3: CASSLTSNQPQHF

V: TRBV10-3
size: NA
D: TRBD1
J: TRBJ1-6
DNA: TGTGCCATCAGGGACGGGACAGGGGATTCACCCCTCCACTTT
CDR3: CAIRDGTGDSPLHF

V: TRBV3-1
size: many
D: NA
J: TRBJ2-6
DNA: TGTGCCAGCAGCCCTAGGCGGTCCTCTGGGGCCAACGTCCTGACTTTC
CDR3: CASSPRRSSGANVLTF

V: TRBV29-1
size: once
D: NA
J: TRBJ1-5
DNA: TGCAGCGTTATGGATCCAACCTCGGGGCAGCCCCAGCATTTT
CDR3: CSVMDPTSGQPQHF

V: TRBV19
size: NA
D: TRBD2
J: TRBJ2-1
DNA: TGTGCCAGTAGGCCGTCCGGGACTAGCGGCTCCTACAATGAGCAGTTCTTC
CDR3: CASRPSGTSGSYNEQFF

V: TRBV5-1
size: NA
D: TRBD1
J: TRBJ2-7
DNA: TGCGCCAGCAGCATACCGGGACAGGGAGGCGAGCAGTACTTC
CDR3: CASSIPGQGGEQYF

V: TRBV5-5
size: NA
D: NA
J: TRBJ2-1
DNA: TGTGCCAGCAGCTTGGGACAGGCCTACAATGAGCAGTTCTTC
CDR3: CASSLGQAYNEQFF

V: TRBV29-1
size: many
D: NA
J: TRBJ2-4
DNA: TGCAGCGTTGAGGAGCGGGACAGACAGTACTTC
CDR3: CSVEERDRQYF

V: TRBV3-1
size: NA
D: NA
J: TRBJ2-5
DNA: TGTGCCAGCAGCCAAGTTGACGGAGAGACCCAGTACTTC
CDR3: CASSQVDGETQYF

V: TRBV5-1
size: NA
D: NA
J: TRBJ1-4
DNA: TGCGCCAGCAGCTTCCTTTCCGGCGGGGGTGGAGAAAAACTGTTTTTT
CDR3: CASSFLSGGGGEKLFF

V: TRBV19
size: NA
D: NA
J: TRBJ2-4
DNA: TGTGCCAGTAGTGGAGGGCTTTTGCGAGAGGGCGCGCGGGGTAGTACCTTC
CDR3: CASSGGLLREGARGSTF

V: TRBV6-1
size: NA
D: TRBD1
J: TRBJ1-4
DNA: TGTGCCAGCAGTGACGGGACAGCGTCTGGTGAAAAACTGTTTTTT
CDR3: CASSDGTASGEKLFF

V: TRBV5-6
size: medium-sized
D: NA
J: TRBJ2-6
DNA: TGTGCCAGCCGTCTTGGGGTAGCTGGGGCCAACGTCCTGACTTTC
CDR3: CASRLGVAGANVLTF

V: TRBV5-6
size: NA
D: TRBD2
J: TRBJ2-1
DNA: TGTGCCAGCAGCCTATACTGGCGGGACTACTACAATGAGCAGTTCTTC
CDR3: CASSLYWRDYYNEQFF

V: TRBV25-1
size: NA
D: NA
J: TRBJ2-3
DNA: TGTGCCAGCAGTGAGTGGGAGGCAGGAGATACGCAGTATTTT
CDR3: CASSEWEAGDTQYF

V: TRBV20-1
size: NA
D: TRBD2
J: TRBJ2-3
DNA: TGCAGTGCTAGAGAGGCTAGCGGGAGGGCGGGCACAGATACGCAGTATTTT
CDR3: CSAREASGRAGTDTQYF

V: TRBV5-6
size: NA
D: NA
J: TRBJ2-1
DNA: TGTGCCAGCAGCTTGAGGGCTAGCGCACCCAATGAGCAGTTCTTC
CDR3: CASSLRASAPNEQFF

V: TRBV7-3
size: NA
D: TRBD2
J: TRBJ2-3
DNA: TGTGCCAGCAGCTTAGCGGGAGCAATTAATGAGCAGTATTTT
CDR3: CASSLAGAINEQYF

V: TRBV2
size: once
D: NA
J: TRBJ2-5
DNA: TGTGCCAGCAGTGACAGATCTAGCCAAGAGACCCAGTACTTC
CDR3: CASSDRSSQETQYF

V: TRBV3-1
size: many
D: NA
J: TRBJ1-3
DNA: TGTGCCAGCAGCCAAGCCGGGGGCGGCTCTGGAAACACCATATATTTT
CDR3: CASSQAGGGSGNTIYF

V: TRBV20-1
size: NA
D: NA
J: TRBJ2-5
DNA: TGCAGTGCTAGACCAGACAGTCCCAAGACCCAGTACTTC
CDR3: CSARPDSPKTQYF

V: TRBV20-1
size: NA
D: NA
J: TRBJ2-7
DNA: TGCAGTGCTAGGGAACCCCCGGCGGAGCAGTACTTC
CDR3: CSAREPPAEQYF

V: TRBV20-1
size: medium-sized
D: TRBD2
J: TRBJ2-7
DNA: TGCAGTGCCCCGCCGGGACTACTAAGCCCCTACGAGCAGTACTTC
CDR3: CSAPPGLLSPYEQYF

V: TRBV12-3/TRBV12-4
size: NA
D: NA
J: TRBJ2-3
DNA: TGTGCCAGCAGTTTGGGCAGCACAGATACGCAGTATTTT
CDR3: CASSLGSTDTQYF